The rows below give T cell receptor beta chains drawn from one sample of a study of radiation and T cells in renal cell carcinoma. Libraries were prepared by immunoSEQ multiplex PCR; TCRdb keeps only in-frame clonotypes and omits some of them. The repertoire holds roughly 64,000 clones, with roughly 80% as singletons. The input for sequencing was blood, taken from a patient whose treatment included radiotherapy and nephrectomy. The receptors were sampled from a man aged 60 to 69 with renal cell carcinoma. Both conserved end residues are part of each CDR3. Each record gives: CDR3 DNA, CDR3 protein, D gene, J gene, clone size, V gene. A D gene is named only where the DNA matches it firmly. Not every row has a clone size; where given, it reads once, few, many or a size class.

TGTGCCAGCAGCTTAGGGCCGAGGCGGGGGCCCGATGGCGACAATGAGCAGTTCTTC CASSLGPRRGPDGDNEQFF - TRBJ2-1 - TRBV7-9
TGTGCCAGCAGTTTAGGTACAGGAGAGACCCAGTACTTC CASSLGTGETQYF - TRBJ2-5 - TRBV28
TGTGCCAGCAGCTTGTTTGCCTTTGGGGACAGGGGCACCGGGGAGCTGTTTTTT CASSLFAFGDRGTGELFF TRBD1 TRBJ2-2 - TRBV5-6
TGTGCCAGCAGCCCGTTAGAACGAGCCAAAAACATTCAGTACTTC CASSPLERAKNIQYF - TRBJ2-4 - TRBV7-2
TGTGCCAGCAGCTTGGGAGGGGGATCGAACACCGGGGAGCTGTTTTTT CASSLGGGSNTGELFF - TRBJ2-2 - TRBV5-4
TGTGCCAGCAGCGATCAACAGGGTTATGGCTACACCTTC CASSDQQGYGYTF - TRBJ1-2 - TRBV11-3
TGTGCCAGCAGCTTTTCGGCGGCCCCGATCGGAGTGAACACCATATATTTT CASSFSAAPIGVNTIYF - TRBJ1-3 - TRBV5-5
TGTGCCAGTAGTATACTGGGTACTGAAGCTTTCTTT CASSILGTEAFF - TRBJ1-1 - TRBV19
TGCGCCAGCAGTCAACCTCACACCGCTTGGCGGGCCTGTCTGTTTTTT CASSQPHTAWRACLFF - TRBJ1-4 - TRBV23-1
TGTGCCAGCAGCTTAGGAGAGGTCACCTTCAAAGAAGCTTTCTTT CASSLGEVTFKEAFF - TRBJ1-1 - TRBV11-3
TGTGCCAGCAGCCTCGGACAGGGGGCATCTGGAAACACCATATATTTT CASSLGQGASGNTIYF TRBD1 TRBJ1-3 - TRBV7-9
TGTGCCTGGAGTGTACCCCTCGAGGGCACAGATACGCAGTATTTT CAWSVPLEGTDTQYF - TRBJ2-3 - TRBV30
TGTGCCAGCGAGGGGGATTCGAACTATGGCTACACCTTC CASEGDSNYGYTF - TRBJ1-2 few TRBV5-6
TGCGCCAGCGGACGGGGGGGCCAGGAAGATACGCAGTATTTT CASGRGGQEDTQYF TRBD2 TRBJ2-3 - TRBV10-1
TGCAGCGTTGAACTCGGGTATGGCTACACCTTC CSVELGYGYTF - TRBJ1-2 - TRBV29-1